The rows below give T cell receptor beta chains drawn from one sample of a study of cytomegalovirus exposure and HLA in healthy donors. The assay was immunoSEQ multiplex PCR, and TCRdb's table has in-frame clones only and misses some. Of roughly 230,000 clones in the sample, about nine tenths were seen once. The specimen was PBMCs. The receptor set was obtained from a girl aged 2 to 9 in good health and CMV-seronegative. Both conserved end residues are part of each CDR3.

V gene	J gene	CDR3 protein
TRBV10-3	TRBJ2-1	CATTGTGGTNEQFF
TRBV6-5	TRBJ1-4	CASSLGHSNEKLFF
TRBV9	TRBJ2-1	CASSVGQGTYNEQFF
TRBV20-1	TRBJ1-1	CSAPQGTEAFF
TRBV30	TRBJ2-1	CAWRAGGQGAGNEQFF
TRBV6-1	TRBJ1-2	CASSEALLSRTGTGRHGYTF
TRBV10-2	TRBJ1-5	CASSKGGEGIPGEHF
TRBV18	TRBJ1-2	CASSPVPLKEGYTF
TRBV30	TRBJ1-1	CAWTFREGTEAFF
TRBV6-1	TRBJ1-5	CASSADLGANQPQHF
TRBV5-6	TRBJ2-1	CASSLWSRGQSSYNEQFF
TRBV7-9	TRBJ1-1	CASSSRGPGVTEAFF
TRBV19	TRBJ2-7	CASSDPPPGQGGYEQYF
TRBV5-4	TRBJ1-1	CASSFPNSLNTEAFF
TRBV11-3	TRBJ2-7	CASSLGWQGHSYEQYF
TRBV11-2	TRBJ2-1	CASSLDEASTGSYNEQFF
TRBV6-4	TRBJ2-3	CASSRTYTDTQYF
TRBV30	TRBJ2-1	CAWIPAGTGQYNEQFF
TRBV6-1	TRBJ1-1	CASSEGTAMNTEAFF
TRBV30	TRBJ2-7	CAWGTSVAEQYF
TRBV10-3	TRBJ1-1	CAISPDGLAAFF
TRBV6-5	TRBJ1-2	CASTRSVADGYTF
TRBV30	TRBJ2-1	CAWSVLRTSGADNEQFF
TRBV20-1	TRBJ1-2	CSARDQAGYTF
TRBV28	TRBJ1-4	CASSYSSNEKLFF
TRBV28	TRBJ1-1	CASRGGGNTEAFF
TRBV18	TRBJ2-5	CASSPSGVETQYF
TRBV6-6	TRBJ2-1	CASSSDRRLGNEQFF
TRBV7-7	TRBJ2-2	CASSLAGVTGELFF
TRBV30	TRBJ2-5	CAWSRTRKETQYF
TRBV2	TRBJ1-4	CASSENRVTEKLFF
TRBV19	TRBJ1-4	CASRNRGYEKLFF
TRBV28	TRBJ1-6	CASSHRISPLHF
TRBV7-2	TRBJ2-3	CASSLTGRESTDTQYF
TRBV19	TRBJ2-3	CASSLLLAGSTDTQYF
TRBV9	TRBJ1-1	CASSSSWALTEAFF
TRBV15	TRBJ1-5	CATSGQGQPQHF
TRBV27	TRBJ1-1	CASSFVGEAAFF
TRBV5-6	TRBJ1-5	CASSPSYSNQPQHF
TRBV18	TRBJ2-7	CASSPTTGNEQYF
TRBV7-6	TRBJ2-3	CASSARLGNSGDTQYF
TRBV11-2	TRBJ1-5	CASSLGQKNQPQHF
TRBV30	TRBJ2-3	CAWSGTGGADTQYF
TRBV7-9	TRBJ1-2	CATPRRQDYGYTF
TRBV7-9	TRBJ2-5	CASSQGEYQETQYF